Detailed here is one T cell receptor (beta chain). This receptor's antigen is unknown. There are no base qualities to consult, and no much larger clone falls within one base. The sample carries other DNA sequences with the same CDR3. Counted from cysteine to phenylalanine, this CDR3 has 14 amino acids. Of the read, only the CDR3 DNA is kept; its 42 bases are in frame from base 1. Based on the germline V gene (reference sequence), the CDR1 and CDR2 sequences are LNHDA and SQIVND. The V end gives up 5 bases and the J end 0 bases, leaving 1 base in the junction not matched to a gene. TCR sequencing with the immunoSEQ assay provided the T-cell fraction in tumor and uninvolved lung tissue. Per the source publication's procedure: In the survival analysis, patients were divided into a high T-cell fraction group (upper tertile) and a low T-cell fraction group (lower two tertiles), and the two groups were compared using a log-rank test. Paired tumor versus uninvolved lung differences in T-cell fraction were tested with a signed-rank test. TCRdb obtained this table from immuneACCESS and retained in-frame rearrangements with V and J assigned. These tables miss some clones; where compared with another copy, unresolved V genes account for less than half of the shortfall, and the remainder is unexplained. D and trimming were read from the DNA, whereas the V and J calls and clone size are those reported in that table. The sample records around 16,000 clones, about 45% of which are singletons. Clones ranked in the top ten supply around 17% of the sample.

This record belongs to a study of tumor-infiltrating lymphocytes in localized non-small cell lung cancer (dated by TCRdb to the early 2020s). With regard to the full study: The cohort included patients whose samples were collected after neoadjuvant chemotherapy, as well as both smokers and never-smokers and several histologies. From each patient came resected tumor tissue plus uninvolved lung tissue from that same patient, and the uninvolved lung tissue was described as non-adjacent to the tumor. Alongside flow cytometry, multiplex immunofluorescence, RNA-seq, exome sequencing and proteomics, TCR sequencing was applied to the same patients as one of several integrated assays. In total, the ICON cohort was made up of 150 surgical patients who had localized non-small cell lung cancer and whose tumors were resected. A total of 55 patients were part of the paired comparison of immunoSEQ T-cell fraction between tumor and uninvolved lung.

Results the study describes overall, beyond this receptor: Different pieces of the same tissue were used for different assays, so technical variation could not be separated from intratumor heterogeneity. Because assay coverage varied across patients depending on available tissue quantity, TCR sequencing was performed for only a subset of the cohort. Higher T cell infiltration in tumors than in uninvolved lung tissue was supported by TCRbeta sequencing, consistent with immunofluorescence CD3 counts. The TCR-derived T-cell fraction showed no difference between the flow cytometry-defined immunotypes IM1 (good prognosis) and IM2 (poor prognosis). Recurrence-free survival showed no association with tumor T-cell fraction from TCR sequencing (p = 0.61).

ICON enrollment began in early 2016, and the last patient was enrolled in 2018. In a subcohort of around 77 patients, fresh tumor and matched uninvolved tissue were collected for in-depth immune analyses, with TCR sequencing among those analyses. TCR sequencing was performed on DNA isolated from bulk tissue, without cell sorting. The TCR comes from a human donor with non-small cell lung cancer. Material for sequencing was lung tumor tissue. The rearranged segments are TRBV19 and TRBJ2-3; 8 nucleotides in the junction match TRBD2. The nucleotide sequence reads as follows: TGTGCCAGTAGTCGGGGGGGCAGCACAGATACGCAGTATTTT. The resulting protein is CASSRGGSTDTQYF.